The 9 T cell receptor beta chains below come from one sample, sequenced in a study of T cells after yellow fever vaccination. TCRdb reprocessed the 5' RACE reads with MiXCR, giving one entry per CDR3 protein. This sample carries 200,000 to 300,000 distinct CDR3 sequences, more than 3.5% of them seen once, and the ten largest clones take about 19%. This material consisted of PBMCs, taken 15 days after the yellow fever booster vaccination. Source of these receptors: a man aged 18 to 29 who received the YFV17D yellow fever vaccine.

This clonotype turned up a few times. The chain has TRBV29-1 and TRBJ2-1; no clear D gene. Looked up from germline, CDR1 is SQVTM and CDR2 is ANQGSEA. V was pared by 5 bases and J by 3 bases, with 8 bases between. The CDR3 spans 12 residues. The CDR3 protein is CSVLQHYNEQFF. Written as DNA, the CDR3 is TGCAGCGTTTTACAGCACTACAATGAGCAGTTCTTC.

This clonotype was counted many times. J is TRBJ1-2 and V is TRBV7-9, with D unclear. From germline, CDR1 is SEHNR and CDR2 FQNEAQ (reference sequence). V was shortened by 2 bases and J by 12 bases, with 7 bases between the two germline ends. This CDR3 comprises 10 residues. In DNA form, the CDR3 reads TGTGCCAGCAGCTTATTGGCAAACACCTTC. This translates into CASSLLANTF. Based on the CDR3 plus reference TRBV7-9 and TRBJ1-2, the full variable domain is DTGVSQNPRHKITKRGQNVTFRCDPISEHNRLYWYRQTLGQGPEFLTYFQNEAQLEKSRLLSDRFSAERPKGSFSTLEIQRTEQGDSAMYLCASSLLANTFGSGTRLTVV.

This clonotype was seen repeatedly, ten times or more. This chain connects TRBV4-3 to TRBJ2-3, with D perhaps matching TRBD2 (6 bases). CDR1 and CDR2 (germline): LGHNA, YSLEER. This CDR3 has 16 amino acids. Trimming stripped 4 bases from V and 5 bases from J, with 19 bases between. DNA for the CDR3: TGCGCCAGCAGCCGGGCAGGGAGGACCTCGGGAGATACGCAGTATTTT. This translates into CASSRAGRTSGDTQYF.

The sample holds many counts of this clonotype. The V gene is TRBV29-1, the J gene TRBJ2-1; D unresolved. The CDR3 spans 14 residues. Trimming pared 6 bases from V and 0 bases from J, leaving 12 bases between. The germline V gene has CDR1 SQVTM and CDR2 ANQGSEA. The CDR3 region has the DNA TGCAGCGTCCTTCCGGCCAGCTCCTACAATGAGCAGTTCTTC. This gives the protein CSVLPASSYNEQFF.

In its sample, this clonotype was seen many times. The chain recombines TRBV20-1 with TRBJ2-5; TRBD2 might be the D (5 bases). The CDR3 has 13 residues. Germline-derived CDR1 and CDR2 are DFQATT and SNEGSKA (reference sequence). V lost 4 bases to trimming and J lost 4 bases, with 13 bases between them. CDR3 DNA sequence: TGCAGTGCTACTCCCTGGACTGGAGAGACCCAGTACTTC. As protein: CSATPWTGETQYF.

This chain connects TRBV20-1 to TRBJ2-1; 8 bases are shared with TRBD2. The J segment lost 5 bases and the V segment lost 3 bases, leaving 6 bases of the junction unmatched. The CDR3 contains 14 residues. CDR1 is DFQATT and CDR2 is SNEGSKA in the germline V gene (reference sequence). As DNA, the CDR3 is TGCAGTGCTAGGGATAGCGGGAAACACAATGAGCAGTTCTTC. The encoded protein is CSARDSGKHNEQFF.

This clonotype was seen ten or more times. The chain carries TRBV9 and TRBJ1-2; D is uncertain. The CDR3 is made up of 13 amino acids. The germline V gene has CDR1 SGDLS and CDR2 YYNGEE. Deletions cut 0 bases from V and 8 bases from J, with 11 bases between. CDR3 residues: CASSVATAGGYTF. The CDR3 DNA sequence: TGTGCCAGCAGCGTAGCTACGGCAGGCGGCTACACCTTC.

The sample holds many counts of this clonotype. The V call is TRBV4-1, the J call TRBJ1-2; weak D call: TRBD1 (5 bases). Germline V gene lookup returns CDR1 MGHRA and CDR2 YSYEKL. V lost 4 bases and J 4 bases, leaving 19 bases between the germline ends. The CDR3 is 16 residues long. The chain's CDR3 is CASSRTTGGDFYGYTF. The DNA for the CDR3 is TGCGCCAGCAGCCGAACAACGGGAGGGGACTTCTATGGCTACACCTTC.

This clonotype occurred many times. V usage is TRBV12-3 or TRBV12-4 and J usage is TRBJ1-3; no clear D gene. This CDR3 has 13 residues. Between the trimmed V and J ends, which lost 10 bases and 4 bases, there was a span of 14 bases. Written as DNA, the CDR3 is TGTGCCACCCTTCGCGATCCCGGAAACACCATATATTTT. Translated: CATLRDPGNTIYF.